The next 12 T cell receptor beta chains were all read from a single sample in a study of T cell responses to AZD1222 COVID-19 vaccine. The method was immunoSEQ multiplex PCR; TCRdb's version includes in-frame clones alone and lacks a portion of them. The repertoire holds roughly 140,000 clones, with under 95% as singletons. Sequencing was performed on peripheral blood, taken 28 days after the second AZD1222 dose. The origin of the receptors is an adult who received the AZD1222 COVID-19 vaccine.

The rearrangement joins TRBV5-1 to TRBJ2-5, with 10 bases aligning to TRBD1. Germline V gene lookup returns CDR1 SGHRS and CDR2 YFSETQ. The V gene end was trimmed by 4 bases and the J gene end by 0 bases; junction bases not matched to a gene: 12. The CDR3 runs to 18 residues. The CDR3 is CASSTPGQGIPYQETQYF. The CDR3 nucleotides read TGCGCCAGCAGCACCCCGGGACAGGGGATCCCGTACCAAGAGACCCAGTACTTC.

The DNA of the CDR3 is TGTGCCAGCTCAGGGACAGGGCGTGGAAACACCATATATTTT. Translating it yields CASSGTGRGNTIYF. This chain links TRBV28 with TRBJ1-3; 9 bases are a match to TRBD1. V shed 8 bases, J shed 3 bases, and the junction held 5 bases outside the gene matches. The CDR3 totals 14 residues. Germline CDR1 MDHEN, CDR2 SYDVKM. The full variable domain, with the rest looked up from reference TRBV28 and TRBJ1-3, is DVKVTQSSRYLVKRTGEKVFLECVQDMDHENMFWYRQDPGLGLRLIYFSYDVKMKEKGDIPEGYSVSREKKERFSLILESASTNQTSMYLCASSGTGRGNTIYFGEGSWLTVV.

The chain combines TRBV5-1 with TRBJ1-6; D remains ambiguous. Germline V gene sequence: CDR1 SGHRS, CDR2 YFSETQ. V gave up 0 bases and J gave up 3 bases, with 10 bases separating them. This CDR3 comprises 16 residues. CDR3 in DNA: TGCGCCAGCAGCTTGGAAGGGAATGACTATAATTCACCCCTCCACTTT. It specifies CASSLEGNDYNSPLHF.

This clone was counted once. This CDR3 is also generated by other DNA sequences in the sample. The V call is TRBV3-1 (or the pseudogene TRBV3-2), the J call TRBJ2-3; the match to TRBD2 covers 8 bases. Trimming at V came to 1 base and at J to 1 base, leaving 4 bases not matched to a gene. CDR1 is LGHDT, CDR2 YNNKEL, per germline (reference sequence). There are 16 residues in the CDR3. The CDR3 spells CASSQGLARGTDTQYF. CDR3 nucleotides: TGTGCCAGCAGCCAAGGACTAGCGAGAGGCACAGATACGCAGTATTTT.

This sequence joins TRBV19 and TRBJ1-1; tentatively, D is TRBD1 (5 bases). The CDR3 extends over 14 amino acids. V gave up 2 bases and J gave up 4 bases, with 11 bases separating them. Looked up from germline, CDR1 is LNHDA and CDR2 is SQIVND (reference sequence). In DNA form, the CDR3 reads TGTGCCAGTAGTATATATCGGGGGAGCACTGAAGCTTTCTTT. This encodes CASSIYRGSTEAFF. The full variable domain, rest sourced from reference TRBV19 and TRBJ1-1, is DGGITQSPKYLFRKEGQNVTLSCEQNLNHDAMYWYRQDPGQGLRLIYYSQIVNDFQKGDIAEGYSVSREKKESFPLTVTSAQKNPTAFYLCASSIYRGSTEAFFGQGTRLTVV.

The chain links TRBV4-2 to TRBJ1-6; 8 nucleotides agree with TRBD1. The germline CDR1 and CDR2 sequences are LGHNA and YNFKEQ. V dropped 6 bases and J dropped 4; count of bases not matched to a gene: 5. This CDR3 region has 15 residues. The CDR3 DNA is TGTGCCAGCAGATTGGACAGGGATTATAATTCACCCCTCCACTTT. It yields the protein CASRLDRDYNSPLHF.

V gene TRBV5-5 combines with J gene TRBJ2-3; D is perhaps TRBD2 (6 bases). Trimming left V 2 bases short and J 1 base short, with 8 bases between. This CDR3 is 14 amino acids long. From germline, CDR1 is SGHKS and CDR2 YYEKEE (reference sequence). CDR3 bases: TGTGCCAGCAGCTTACCGGGAGGCACAGATACGCAGTATTTT. This codes for CASSLPGGTDTQYF.

The chain combines TRBV28 with TRBJ2-3; TRBD2 matches at 8 bases. The CDR3 sequence is 16 residues long. The germline CDR1 and CDR2 sequences are MDHEN and SYDVKM. The V and J ends lost 3 bases and 2 bases, in that order; junction bases with no gene match: 7. DNA for the CDR3: TGTGCCAGCAGTTTGTTAACTAGCGGACACACAGATACGCAGTATTTT. Encoded protein: CASSLLTSGHTDTQYF.

The chain recombines TRBV27 with TRBJ2-1; D may be TRBD1 (5 bases). The V end was cut by 5 bases, the J end by 7 bases, with 15 bases between. The germline V gene encodes CDR1 MNHEY and CDR2 SMNVEV (reference sequence). This CDR3 has 14 residues. The CDR3: CASSPDPTVNEQFF. CDR3 nucleotide sequence: TGTGCCAGCAGTCCCGACCCGACAGTAAATGAGCAGTTCTTC.

Regarding this clone: The CDR3 carries no conserved terminal phenylalanine or tryptophan, so it likely arises from a read error. The limits of the CDR3 on the DNA are not certain, so only TCRdb's listed CDR3 is given. The rearrangement uses TRBV5-1 and TRBJ2-3; the table names TRBD1, a call not compared with the DNA. Germline CDR1 is SGHRS and CDR2 is YFSETQ. Including both end residues, the CDR3 is 13 amino acids long. CDR3: CASSLAWDGGGVY.

By sample fraction, this clone is large. This chain uses TRBV30 with TRBJ2-3; D is unclear. Trimming took off 3 bases at V and 5 bases at J, with 15 bases between the two ends. Germline loops: CDR1 GTSNPN, CDR2 SVGIG (reference sequence). There are 14 residues in the CDR3. CDR3 residues: CAWSNPIQEDTQYF. Here the CDR3 DNA reads TGTGCCTGGAGCAATCCGATCCAGGAAGATACGCAGTATTTT. The variable domain in full, with the rest retrieved from reference TRBV30 and TRBJ2-3, is SQTIHQWPATLVQPVGSPLSLECTVEGTSNPNLYWYRQAAGRGLQLLFYSVGIGQISSEVPQNLSASRPQDRQFILSSKKLLLSDSGFYLCAWSNPIQEDTQYFGPGTRLTVL.

This chain links TRBV6-5 with TRBJ2-1; the D is unclear. Germline V gives CDR1 MNHEY, CDR2 SVGAGI. The CDR3 contains 11 residues. The V end lost 1 base, the J end lost 14 bases, and 9 bases lay between the germline ends. The CDR3 DNA follows: TGTGCCAGCAGTTACTATGGGTCTAAGTTCTTC. This gives the protein CASSYYGSKFF.